This T cell receptor beta chain came from a study of cytomegalovirus exposure and HLA in healthy donors. Study-wide results and caveats: The authors confirmed in vitro that a few CMV-associated chains were specific for CMV antigens. Using the classifier, cytomegalovirus status was reportedly diagnosed with high specificity and sensitivity. Within the roughly 120 validation repertoires, first-cohort TCR clusters tended to co-occur, according to a later analysis.

Looked up from germline, CDR1 is LNHDA and CDR2 is SQIVND (reference sequence). J gave up 0 bases and V 4 bases, and 5 bases lay outside the gene matches. This CDR3 has 15 residues. For this clone: Antigen specificity is unknown.

Profiled with immunoSEQ multiplex PCR; TCRdb holds only in-frame clones, not every one. The table shows roughly 300,000 clones, with 86% occurring only once. The source material was PBMCs. The chain joins TRBV19 to TRBJ2-7; 8 bases are a match to TRBD2. The sequence came from a woman younger than 30 in good health and CMV-seronegative. The CDR3 here is CASSKTGTSSYEQYF. The CDR3 DNA reads TGTGCCAGTAGTAAAACCGGGACTAGCTCCTACGAGCAGTACTTC.